There are many counts of the clone carrying this TCR beta chain. Its target is not known. The CDR3 runs 15 residues. The V gene's germline CDR1 is MGHDK and CDR2 SYGVNS. The trim removed 3 bases at V and 1 base at J, leaving 2 bases unmatched. The source of the sample is a study of T cell repertoires in cytomegalovirus infection. Turning to the study itself: Shared public TCR beta signatures pointed to both CMV infection and a matching HLA type.

Study observations and caveats: Identification of carriers of CMV plus the relevant HLA was achieved through cumulative public TCR beta family frequency. What dominated the ex vivo response were HLA-C-restricted CMV-specific TCR beta clonotypes.

TCRdb reprocessed the reads via MiXCR and lists one record per CDR3 protein. This sample has 150,000 to 200,000 distinct CDR3 sequences; about a tenth occur once, and the top ten carry roughly 5.1%. This chain links TRBV25-1 with TRBJ1-1, with 10 bases matching TRBD1. The origin of this receptor is a human donor in good health (CMV status not recorded). Some clones in this sample may be carry-over from other donors' samples. The sequenced sample was PBMCs. The CDR3 region has the DNA TGTGCCAGCAGTGAGTGGACAGGGGGGAACACTGAAGCTTTCTTT. This gives the protein CASSEWTGGNTEAFF.